Sequencing of this T cell receptor beta chain was carried out in a study of cytomegalovirus exposure and HLA in healthy donors. For the study at large: Of fewer than 450 genotyped donors, about 80% clustered with self-reported Caucasian donors.

Trimming removed 1 base from V and 4 bases from J; junction bases left unmatched: 4. This CDR3 contains 15 residues. Germline V lookup: CDR1 LGHNA, CDR2 YNFKEQ. Notes on this clone: Its antigen is currently unknown.

Use of 60 Vbeta and 13 Jbeta primers characterized the PCR. Sequencing used immunoSEQ multiplex PCR; TCRdb keeps in-frame clones, though not all of them. This sample yields about 120,000 clones, of which 65% to 85% are seen a single time; nearly 3% belongs to the top ten. General study points: Cytomegalovirus-associated status was assigned to some 160 TCR beta chains. Prediction of most subjects' HLA-A and HLA-B alleles by TCR beta sequences was reportedly accurate. Among the sequence variants, a highly shared cluster was likely an artifact of sequencing.

This chain uses TRBV4-2 with TRBJ1-3; TRBD1 agrees at 7 bases. The sample comprised PBMCs. This sequence originates from a woman aged 40 to 50 in good health and CMV-seropositive. The CDR3 reads CASSQAPGGGNTIYF. The CDR3 coding sequence is TGTGCCAGCAGCCAAGCACCAGGGGGAGGAAACACCATATATTTT.